Shown below are 12 T cell receptor beta chains from a single sample sequenced in a study of regulatory T cells in long-lasting Graves disease. Relying on iRepertoire HTBI primers and Arm-PCR of CDR3 regions, the team built TCR beta libraries. In TCRdb, the multiplex PCR reads were re-called with MiXCR into one record per CDR3 protein. Of about 470,000 distinct CDR3 sequences in the sample, around 20% were seen once. The time point: persistent/refractory GD, antithyroid drugs over 5 years with positive TRAb. Extracted RNA from PBMCs served as the source of the TCR library. This specimen was peripheral blood mononuclear cells (PBMCs), taken when the disease was refractory, from a patient treated with antithyroid drugs. Source of these receptors: a female donor with Graves disease.

This clonotype was picked up many times. The chain has TRBV11-2 and TRBJ2-7, with 7 bases matching TRBD2. This CDR3 has 15 amino acids. J was trimmed by 2 bases and V by 0 bases; bases with no gene match: 4. CDR1 is SGHAT and CDR2 is FQNNGV in the germline V gene. The CDR3 DNA sequence: TGTGCCAGCAGCTTAGAACGACTAGCAGCCTACGAGCAGTACTTC. Translated: CASSLERLAAYEQYF.

This clonotype was counted at least ten times. This chain joins TRBV3-1 and TRBJ2-5, with D tentatively TRBD1 (6 bases). CDR3 length: 16 residues. The germline V gene has CDR1 LGHDT and CDR2 YNNKEL (reference sequence). V was cut by 5 bases and J by 1 base, with 17 bases left in between. CDR3 bases: TGTGCCAGCAGCGGTGGGACACCAAACCGCCAAGAGACCCAGTACTTC. Amino acid sequence: CASSGGTPNRQETQYF.

On this clonotype: One base away lies a much larger clone, so this may be a sequencing read error. The chain links TRBV28 to TRBJ1-2, with D unresolved. The CDR3 sequence is 14 residues long. The V gene's germline CDR1 is MDHEN and CDR2 SYDVKM. For the CDR3, the DNA is TGTACCGGCAGCTCCCCTTTCTCGGGCCTTGGCTACACCTTC. This sequence encodes CTGSSPFSGLGYTF.

V usage is TRBV5-5 and J usage is TRBJ2-5, with D unresolved. The germline V gene encodes CDR1 SGHKS and CDR2 YYEKEE (reference sequence). V was pared by 0 bases and J by 2 bases, with 17 bases between. The CDR3 has 17 residues. CDR3 DNA: TGTGCCAGCAGCTTGGGCTATCTGGGTCCGGAACAAGAGACCCAGTACTTC. Encoded protein: CASSLGYLGPEQETQYF. Complete variable domain (other parts from reference TRBV5-5 and TRBJ2-5): DAGVTQSPTHLIKTRGQQVTLRCSPISGHKSVSWYQQVLGQGPQFIFQYYEKEERGRGNFPDRFSARQFPNYSSELNVNALLLGDSALYLCASSLGYLGPEQETQYFGPGTRLLVL.

This clonotype was counted many times. The V call is TRBV9, the J call TRBJ1-1; D uncertain. V dropped 0 bases and J dropped 3 bases, with 6 bases sitting between them. The CDR3 runs 13 residues. Germline CDR1 SGDLS, CDR2 YYNGEE. CDR3 sequence reads: CASSVEVYTEAFF. CDR3 coding DNA: TGTGCCAGCAGCGTAGAAGTTTACACTGAAGCTTTCTTT.

The CDR3, as DNA: TGTGCCAGCAGTTCGATCGACATTTACACCGGGGAGCTGTTTTTT. Protein product: CASSSIDIYTGELFF. The chain has TRBV6-4 and TRBJ2-2; no firm D call. Germline assignment: CDR1 MRHNA and CDR2 SNTAGT. The CDR3 runs to 15 residues. The V gene lost 5 bases and the J gene lost 3 bases, with 13 bases spanning the gap.

This rearrangement joins TRBV7-8 to TRBJ2-7; TRBD2 matches at 7 bases. Germline assignment: CDR1 SGHVS and CDR2 FQNEAQ. V lost 4 bases, J lost 0 bases, and 6 bases stayed unmatched. This CDR3 is built from 15 residues. The CDR3 sequence is CASSSLAGDSYEQYF. CDR3 DNA sequence: TGTGCCAGCAGCTCATTAGCGGGCGACTCCTACGAGCAGTACTTC.

There are a few counts of this clonotype. The rearrangement uses TRBV6-1 and TRBJ2-7, with a possible D match to TRBD1 (6 bases). V was clipped by 7 bases and J by 3 bases, with 16 bases between them. The CDR3 runs to 14 residues. Germline CDR1 MNHNS, CDR2 SASEGT. Written as DNA, the CDR3 is TGTGCCAGCACTACAGGGATGTTAGTCTACGAGCAGTACTTC. Its translation: CASTTGMLVYEQYF.

This clonotype was detected a few times. A much larger clone is a single base away; this may be a read error. This is likely a read error, given that the CDR3 carries no conserved phenylalanine or tryptophan at its end. V usage is TRBV12-3 or TRBV12-4 and J usage is TRBJ1-1; 7 bases fit TRBD1. Trimming removed 5 bases from V and 3 bases from J; junction bases left unmatched: 6. The CDR3 is 14 amino acids. The CDR3 DNA sequence: TGTGCCAGCAGTGAACAGGGGCTAGACACTGAAGCTTTCCTT. It is translated as CASSEQGLDTEAFL.

The genes are TRBV6-1 and TRBJ2-3; weak D call: TRBD1 (6 bases). The CDR3 extends over 16 amino acids. Germline V gene lookup returns CDR1 MNHNS and CDR2 SASEGT. V was clipped by 8 bases and J by 2 bases, with 20 bases between them. CDR3 sequence (DNA): TGTGCCAGCGGGCCTCAGGGAAGGGGGACCACAGATACGCAGTATTTT. This sequence encodes CASGPQGRGTTDTQYF.

The V and J genes are TRBV29-1 and TRBJ2-2; 8 nucleotides line up with TRBD2. CDR3 length: 13 amino acids. V was clipped by 6 bases and J by 6 bases; unmatched bases: 6. The germline V gene encodes CDR1 SQVTM and CDR2 ANQGSEA. The CDR3 reads CSVGAGVAGELFF. The CDR3, as DNA: TGCAGCGTCGGAGCGGGAGTGGCCGGGGAGCTGTTTTTT.

This clonotype was recorded at least ten times. The gene calls are TRBV18 and TRBJ2-6; TRBD2 agrees at 8 bases. This CDR3 region has 16 residues. V shed 2 bases and J 2 bases; nucleotides not matched to a gene: 2. Germline V gene data show CDR1 as KGHSH and CDR2 as LQKENI. The CDR3 DNA reads TGTGCCAGCTCACCAACGGGAGGGACTGGGGCCAACGTCCTGACTTTC. This sequence encodes CASSPTGGTGANVLTF.